These T cell receptor beta chains were read from a single sample in a study of siplizumab effects on memory and regulatory T cells. The table came from immunoSEQ multiplex PCR; TCRdb's copy has only in-frame clones and leaves some out. Of fewer than 60,000 clones in the sample, nearly 95% were seen once. The sequenced material came from CD8+ T cells sorted from blood. The receptors stem from a human donor in good health. CDR3s include the opening cysteine and the closing phenylalanine or tryptophan. A D gene is named only where the DNA matches it firmly. Not all rows give a size; the values are once, few, many and, for expanded clones, a class.

CDR3	DNA	size	D	J	V	length
CASRGQGGQPQHF	TGTGCCAGTAGGGGACAGGGGGGTCAGCCCCAGCATTTT	-	TRBD1	TRBJ1-5	TRBV19	13
CASSLEGTHNSPLHF	TGCGCCAGCAGCTTGGAGGGGACCCATAATTCACCCCTCCACTTT	-	-	TRBJ1-6	TRBV5-1	15
CASSMGGYGNQPQHF	TGTGCCAGTAGTATGGGAGGGTACGGCAATCAGCCCCAGCATTTT	-	-	TRBJ1-5	TRBV19	15
CSVVLAGRDNEQFF	TGCAGCGTTGTACTAGCGGGAAGGGATAATGAGCAGTTCTTC	medium-sized	TRBD2	TRBJ2-1	TRBV29-1	14
CASSSDGSSYEQYF	TGTGCCAGCAGCTCCGACGGCTCTTCCTACGAGCAGTACTTC	-	-	TRBJ2-7	TRBV5-4	14
CASSDGAYEQYF	TGTGCCAGCTCAGACGGAGCCTACGAGCAGTACTTC	-	-	TRBJ2-7	TRBV18	12
CASRGTENTEAFF	TGTGCCAGCAGGGGGACAGAGAACACTGAAGCTTTCTTT	-	TRBD1	TRBJ1-1	TRBV6-6	13
CASSLSNRHTNVLTF	TGTGCCAGCAGTTTATCTAACCGGCATACCAACGTCCTGACTTTC	-	-	TRBJ2-6	TRBV27	15
CATSRDIPGSLYYEQYF	TGTGCCACCAGCAGAGATATCCCGGGATCTTTGTACTACGAGCAGTACTTC	-	-	TRBJ2-7	TRBV15	17
CASTGTEWANQPQHF	TGTGCCAGCACAGGAACGGAGTGGGCCAATCAGCCCCAGCATTTT	-	-	TRBJ1-5	TRBV6-6	15
CASSQGTLSNQPQHF	TGCGCCAGCAGCCAAGGTACACTGAGCAATCAGCCCCAGCATTTT	-	-	TRBJ1-5	TRBV4-1	15
CASSTRSGTRRPFKQYF	TGTGCCAGCAGCACTCGAAGTGGAACCAGAAGACCCTTTAAGCAGTACTTC	once	-	TRBJ2-7	TRBV11-2	17
CAGVQMGTEAFF	TGTGCCGGGGTTCAGATGGGGACAGAAGCTTTCTTT	-	-	TRBJ1-1	TRBV7-9	12
CASSFPPDGQETQYF	TGTGCCAGCAGCTTCCCCCCGGACGGACAAGAGACCCAGTACTTC	once	-	TRBJ2-5	TRBV11-2	15
CASSERSNEQFF	TGCGCCAGCAGTGAGCGGAGCAATGAGCAGTTCTTC	-	-	TRBJ2-1	TRBV10-1	12
CAIAAGGPTDTQYF	TGTGCCATAGCAGCCGGGGGACCCACAGATACGCAGTATTTT	-	-	TRBJ2-3	TRBV2	14
CASSGLAGAEAFF	TGTGCCAGTAGTGGCCTAGCAGGGGCTGAAGCTTTCTTT	-	-	TRBJ1-1	TRBV19	13
CASSLPWDRAYEQYF	TGTGCCAGCAGTTTGCCTTGGGACAGGGCCTACGAGCAGTACTTC	-	TRBD1	TRBJ2-7	TRBV5-4	15
CAIMEGGTEAFF	TGTGCCATCATGGAGGGGGGAACTGAAGCTTTCTTT	-	-	TRBJ1-1	TRBV10-3	12
CAWIGGGWTEAFF	TGTGCCTGGATTGGGGGGGGTTGGACTGAAGCTTTCTTT	-	-	TRBJ1-1	TRBV30	13
CATSRDWTGGNEQFF	TGTGCCACCAGCAGAGATTGGACAGGGGGCAATGAGCAGTTCTTC	-	TRBD1	TRBJ2-1	TRBV15	15
CSVEDLEGNEKLFF	TGCAGCGTTGAAGATCTTGAAGGGAATGAAAAACTGTTTTTT	-	-	TRBJ1-4	TRBV29-1	14
CASSPPEAHFYEQYF	TGTGCCAGCAGTCCTCCTGAGGCCCATTTCTACGAGCAGTACTTC	once	-	TRBJ2-7	TRBV7-9	15
CATRGGSGTGELFF	TGTGCCACCAGAGGTGGGAGCGGTACCGGGGAGCTGTTTTTT	-	-	TRBJ2-2	TRBV15	14
CAISSGRGNEQFF	TGTGCCATTTCCAGCGGGAGAGGGAATGAGCAGTTCTTC	-	TRBD2	TRBJ2-1	TRBV7-9	13
CASSLSWEAVQPQHF	TGTGCCAGCAGCTTATCTTGGGAGGCCGTTCAGCCCCAGCATTTT	once	-	TRBJ1-5	TRBV7-9	15
CASSLDSGGPGREQFF	TGTGCCAGCAGCTTAGACTCGGGAGGGCCAGGACGTGAGCAGTTCTTC	once	TRBD2	TRBJ2-1	TRBV7-9	16
CASSLPGGPRDTQYF	TGTGCCAGCAGCCTCCCGGGAGGGCCGAGAGATACGCAGTATTTT	-	TRBD2	TRBJ2-3	TRBV5-4	15
CASTPGTLSSDTQYF	TGTGCCAGTACCCCGGGGACTTTAAGTTCAGATACGCAGTATTTT	-	-	TRBJ2-3	TRBV19	15
CASSEKQGRPYDEQFF	TGTGCCAGCAGTGAAAAACAGGGGCGTCCTTACGATGAGCAGTTCTTC	-	TRBD1	TRBJ2-1	TRBV6-1	16
CASSLGDYTF	TGTGCCAGCAGCTTAGGAGACTACACCTTC	-	-	TRBJ1-2	TRBV7-2	10
CASSPGEQTNTEAFF	TGTGCCAGCTCACCAGGGGAACAGACGAACACTGAAGCTTTCTTT	-	-	TRBJ1-1	TRBV18	15
CASSPWAGDETQYF	TGTGCCAGCTCACCTTGGGCAGGGGATGAGACCCAGTACTTC	-	-	TRBJ2-5	TRBV18	14
CASSSSGTSEQFF	TGTGCCAGCAGCTCTAGCGGGACTAGTGAGCAGTTCTTC	-	TRBD2	TRBJ2-1	TRBV7-3	13
CASSSRWNTEAFF	TGTGCCAGCAGCTCCCGGTGGAACACTGAAGCTTTCTTT	-	-	TRBJ1-1	TRBV11-1	13
CASSFEASSGNTIYF	TGTGCCAGCAGCTTCGAAGCGAGCTCTGGAAACACCATATATTTT	-	-	TRBJ1-3	TRBV5-4	15
CASSQYSGRGSDTQYF	TGTGCCAGCAGCCAATATAGCGGGAGGGGGTCAGATACGCAGTATTTT	-	TRBD2	TRBJ2-3	TRBV14	16
CASSLRLAGPNEQYF	TGTGCCAGCAGCCTCCGACTAGCGGGCCCCAACGAGCAGTACTTC	-	TRBD2	TRBJ2-7	TRBV5-4	15
CASSVEGNYEQYF	TGTGCCAGCAGTGTTGAGGGGAACTACGAGCAGTACTTC	-	-	TRBJ2-7	TRBV2	13
CASSVATQEPFF	TGTGCCAGCAGCGTAGCCACCCAGGAGCCGTTCTTC	-	-	TRBJ2-1	TRBV9	12
CASSDSREGADTQYF	TGTGCCAGCAGTGACTCGCGGGAGGGGGCAGATACGCAGTATTTT	-	TRBD2	TRBJ2-3	TRBV6-4	15
CASGFRGYEQYF	TGTGCCAGCGGCTTTCGCGGGTACGAGCAGTACTTC	-	-	TRBJ2-7	TRBV27	12
CASSLEGQDEAFF	TGTGCCAGCAGCTTAGAGGGACAGGATGAAGCTTTCTTT	few	TRBD1	TRBJ1-1	TRBV11-2	13